This T cell receptor (beta chain) came from a study of blood T cell repertoires in COVID-19. Study in general: Nucleic acid was either cDNA or gDNA, and it came from T cells, B-cell-depleted T cells, or PBMCs.

In the authors' workflow: Estimation of nucleated cell counts was performed using reference gene primer amplification. The method was immunoSEQ multiplex PCR; TCRdb's version includes in-frame clones alone and lacks a portion of them. V and J calls plus clone size are reproduced from that table; the DNA served to infer D and trimming. Of 85,000 to 95,000 clones listed, around 90% were seen once; the top ten hold over 5%. V was clipped by 2 bases and J by 7 bases; unmatched bases: 8. Germline assignment: CDR1 SNHLY and CDR2 FYNNEI. The CDR3 is 17 residues long. The rearrangement links TRBV2 to TRBJ2-1, with TRBD2 matching over 13 bases. Sequenced sample: peripheral blood. The source is a man in his 60s with COVID-19, enrolled during active disease. The CDR3 nucleotides read TGTGCCAGCAGTGAAAGGACTAGCGGGAGTCATTGGAATGAGCAGTTCTTC. Its translation is CASSERTSGSHWNEQFF.